This TCR beta chain was sequenced for a study of blood T cells in healthy people across ages. The study's findings and limits: Unsorted PBMCs blocked a conclusive comparison of naive and antigen-experienced cells. With naive T cell percentage, TCR beta diversity showed a strong correlation.

Next came a second PCR, run for roughly 6 to 11 cycles, which used a sample-barcoded 5' primer along with a J-beta primer mix. TCRdb re-called the 5' RACE reads through MiXCR, storing one row per CDR3 protein. The sample includes hundreds of thousands of distinct CDR3 sequences, roughly 56% of them seen just once. There are a few counts of this clonotype. No antigen is known for it. The sequence was collected from a man in his forties in good health. Sequencing was carried out using blood.

CDR3 amino acids: CASSERPATQETQYF. The CDR3 DNA reads TGTGCCAGCAGTGAAAGGCCAGCCACCCAAGAGACCCAGTACTTC. The chain joins TRBV2 to TRBJ2-5; no firm D call. Germline V gives CDR1 SNHLY, CDR2 FYNNEI. The CDR3 consists of 15 residues. The germline V and J ends were trimmed by 2 bases and 1 base, with 11 bases remaining between them.